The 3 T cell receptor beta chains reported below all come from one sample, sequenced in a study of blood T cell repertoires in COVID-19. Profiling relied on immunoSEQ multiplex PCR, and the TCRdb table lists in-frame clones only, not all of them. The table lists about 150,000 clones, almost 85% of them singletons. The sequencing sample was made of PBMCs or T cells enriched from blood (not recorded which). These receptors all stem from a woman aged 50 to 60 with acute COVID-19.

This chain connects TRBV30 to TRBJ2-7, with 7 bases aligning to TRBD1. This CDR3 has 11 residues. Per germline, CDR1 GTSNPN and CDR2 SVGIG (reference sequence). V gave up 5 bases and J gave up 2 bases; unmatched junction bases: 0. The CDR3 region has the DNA TGTGCCTGGGGGACAGCCTACGAGCAGTACTTC. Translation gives CAWGTAYEQYF.

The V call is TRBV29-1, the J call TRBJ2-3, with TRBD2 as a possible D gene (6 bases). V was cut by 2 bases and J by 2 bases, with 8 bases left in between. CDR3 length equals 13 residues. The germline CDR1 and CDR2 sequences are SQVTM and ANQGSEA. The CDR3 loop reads CSVELAHTDTQYF. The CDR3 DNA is TGCAGCGTTGAACTAGCGCACACAGATACGCAGTATTTT.

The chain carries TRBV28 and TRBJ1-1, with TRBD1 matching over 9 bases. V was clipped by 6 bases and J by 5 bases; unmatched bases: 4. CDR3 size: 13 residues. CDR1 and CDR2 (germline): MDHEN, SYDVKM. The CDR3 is CASSLGQGTEAFF. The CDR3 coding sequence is TGTGCCAGCAGCCTTGGACAGGGGACTGAAGCTTTCTTT.